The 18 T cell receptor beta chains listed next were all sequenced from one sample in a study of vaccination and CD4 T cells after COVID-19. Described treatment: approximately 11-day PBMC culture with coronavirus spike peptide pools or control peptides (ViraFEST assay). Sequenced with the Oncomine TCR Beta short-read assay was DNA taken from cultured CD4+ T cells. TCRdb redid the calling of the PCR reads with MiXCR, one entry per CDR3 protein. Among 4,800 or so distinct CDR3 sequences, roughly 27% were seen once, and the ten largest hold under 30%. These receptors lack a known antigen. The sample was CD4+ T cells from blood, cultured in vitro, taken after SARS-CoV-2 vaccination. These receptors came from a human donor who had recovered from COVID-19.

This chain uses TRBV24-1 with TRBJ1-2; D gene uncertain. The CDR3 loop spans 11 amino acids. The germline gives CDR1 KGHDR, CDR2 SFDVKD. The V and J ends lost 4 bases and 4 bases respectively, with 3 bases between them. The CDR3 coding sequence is TGTGCCACCAGTGACAGCTATGGCTACACCTTC. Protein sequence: CATSDSYGYTF.

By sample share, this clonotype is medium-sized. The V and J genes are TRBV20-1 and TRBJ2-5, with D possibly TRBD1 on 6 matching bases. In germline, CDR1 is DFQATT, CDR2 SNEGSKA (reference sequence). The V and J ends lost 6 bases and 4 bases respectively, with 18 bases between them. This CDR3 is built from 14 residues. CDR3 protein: CSAFRIQGLETQYF. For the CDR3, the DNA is TGCAGTGCCTTTCGAATACAGGGTCTAGAGACCCAGTACTTC.

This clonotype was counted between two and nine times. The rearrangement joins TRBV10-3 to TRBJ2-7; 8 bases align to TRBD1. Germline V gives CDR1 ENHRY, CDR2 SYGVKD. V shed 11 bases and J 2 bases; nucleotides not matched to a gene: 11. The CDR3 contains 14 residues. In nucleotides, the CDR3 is TGTGCCGTGCAGGACAGGGCCCAGACCTACGAGCAGTACTTC. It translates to CAVQDRAQTYEQYF.

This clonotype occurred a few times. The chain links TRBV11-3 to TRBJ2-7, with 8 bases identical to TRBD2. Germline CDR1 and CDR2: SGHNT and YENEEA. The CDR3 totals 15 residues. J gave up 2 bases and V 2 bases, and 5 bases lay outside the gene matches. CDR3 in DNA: TGTGCCAGCAGCTTACTTAGCGGGGCCCCCTACGAGCAGTACTTC. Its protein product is CASSLLSGAPYEQYF.

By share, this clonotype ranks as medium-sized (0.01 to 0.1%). CDR3 loop: CASSLGKADGYTF. As DNA, the CDR3 is TGTGCCAGCAGCTTAGGAAAGGCGGACGGCTACACCTTC. This chain joins TRBV7-9 and TRBJ1-2, with no clear D. The germline gives CDR1 SEHNR, CDR2 FQNEAQ (reference sequence). There are 13 residues in the CDR3. The V and J ends lost 1 base and 8 bases respectively, with 11 bases between them.

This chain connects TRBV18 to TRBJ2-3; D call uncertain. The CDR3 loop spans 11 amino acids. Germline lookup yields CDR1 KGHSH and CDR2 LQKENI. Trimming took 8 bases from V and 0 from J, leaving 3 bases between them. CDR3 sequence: CASGSTDTQYF. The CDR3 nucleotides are TGTGCCAGCGGGAGCACAGATACGCAGTATTTT.

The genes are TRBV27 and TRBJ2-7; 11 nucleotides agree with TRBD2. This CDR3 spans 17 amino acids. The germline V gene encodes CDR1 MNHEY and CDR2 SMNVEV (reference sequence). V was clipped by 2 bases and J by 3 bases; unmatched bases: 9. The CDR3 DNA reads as TGTGCCAGCAGTTTAACTAGCGGGAGCTTGATCTACTACGAGCAGTACTTC. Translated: CASSLTSGSLIYYEQYF.

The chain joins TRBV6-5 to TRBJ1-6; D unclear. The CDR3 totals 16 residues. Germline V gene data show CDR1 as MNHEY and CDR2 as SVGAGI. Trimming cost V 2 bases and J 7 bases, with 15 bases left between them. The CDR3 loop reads CASSYPRGGENSPLHF. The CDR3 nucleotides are TGTGCCAGCAGTTACCCCCGGGGAGGTGAGAATTCACCCCTCCACTTT.

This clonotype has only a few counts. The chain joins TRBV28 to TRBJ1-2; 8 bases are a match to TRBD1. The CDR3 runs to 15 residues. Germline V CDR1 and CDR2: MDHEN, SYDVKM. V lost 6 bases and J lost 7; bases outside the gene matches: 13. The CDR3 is CASSIGGQVVRGYTF. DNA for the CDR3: TGTGCCAGCAGCATAGGGGGACAGGTTGTCCGTGGCTACACCTTC.

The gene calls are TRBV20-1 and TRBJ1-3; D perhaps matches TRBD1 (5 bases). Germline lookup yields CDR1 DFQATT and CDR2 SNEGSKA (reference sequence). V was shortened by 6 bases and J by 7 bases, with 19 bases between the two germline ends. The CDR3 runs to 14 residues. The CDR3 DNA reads TGCAGTGCCCAACTGGGGGGTGAGGGCAACACCATATATTTT. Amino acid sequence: CSAQLGGEGNTIYF.

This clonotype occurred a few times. CDR3 residues: CSARVSGRAGNEQFF. The CDR3 nucleotides read TGCAGTGCTAGGGTTAGCGGGAGGGCGGGGAATGAGCAGTTCTTC. V usage is TRBV20-1 and J usage is TRBJ2-1; TRBD2 matches at 11 bases. Germline CDR1 DFQATT, CDR2 SNEGSKA (reference sequence). The CDR3 totals 15 residues. V lost 3 bases to trimming and J lost 7 bases; unmatched junction nucleotides: 8.

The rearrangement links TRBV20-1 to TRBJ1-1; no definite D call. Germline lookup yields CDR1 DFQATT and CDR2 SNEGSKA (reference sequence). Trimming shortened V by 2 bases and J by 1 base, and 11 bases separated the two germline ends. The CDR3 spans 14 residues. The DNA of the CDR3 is TGCAGTGCTAGAAGACCGAGAAGGAACACTGAAGCTTTCTTT. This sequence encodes CSARRPRRNTEAFF.

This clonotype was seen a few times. CDR3 in amino acids: CASRRTGGPPYF. CDR3 sequence (DNA): TGTGCCAGCAGAAGGACAGGCGGCCCCCCGTATTTT. V gene TRBV2 combines with J gene TRBJ2-3, with 7 bases identical to TRBD1. Trimming cost V 6 bases and J 14 bases; bases outside gene matches: 11. The CDR3 covers 12 residues. CDR1 SNHLY and CDR2 FYNNEI come from the germline V gene. The whole variable domain, remainder taken from reference TRBV2 and TRBJ2-3, is EPEVTQTPSHQVTQMGQEVILRCVPISNHLYFYWYRQILGQKVEFLVSFYNNEISEKSEIFDDQFSVERPDGSNFTLKIRSTKLEDSAMYFCASRRTGGPPYFGPGTRLTVL.

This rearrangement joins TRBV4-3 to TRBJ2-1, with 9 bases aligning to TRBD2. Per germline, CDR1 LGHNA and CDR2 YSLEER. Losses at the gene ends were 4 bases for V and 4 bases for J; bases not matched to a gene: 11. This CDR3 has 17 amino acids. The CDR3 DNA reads TGCGCCAGCAGCCGACATTTTAGCGGGAGTACATACAATGAGCAGTTCTTC. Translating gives CASSRHFSGSTYNEQFF.

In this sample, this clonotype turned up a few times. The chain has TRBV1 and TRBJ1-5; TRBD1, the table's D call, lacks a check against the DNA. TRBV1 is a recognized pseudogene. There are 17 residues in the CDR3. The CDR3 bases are TGCACCAGCAGCCAAGCCCCGACAGGGGATAGCAATCAGCCCCAGCATTTT. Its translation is CTSSQAPTGDSNQPQHF.

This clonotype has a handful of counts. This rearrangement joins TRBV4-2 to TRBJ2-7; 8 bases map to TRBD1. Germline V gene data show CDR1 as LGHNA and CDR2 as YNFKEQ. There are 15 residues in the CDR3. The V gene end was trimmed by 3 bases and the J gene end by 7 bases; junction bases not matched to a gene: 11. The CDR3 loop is CASSQRQGLANEQYF. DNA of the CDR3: TGTGCCAGCAGCCAGCGACAGGGGTTGGCGAATGAGCAGTACTTC.

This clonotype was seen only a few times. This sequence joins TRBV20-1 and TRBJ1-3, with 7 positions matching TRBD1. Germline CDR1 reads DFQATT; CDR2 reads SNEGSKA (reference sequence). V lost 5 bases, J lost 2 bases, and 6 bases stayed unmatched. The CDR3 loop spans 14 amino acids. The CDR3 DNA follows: TGCAGTGCTGCACAGGGGAAAACTGGAAACACCATATATTTT. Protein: CSAAQGKTGNTIYF.

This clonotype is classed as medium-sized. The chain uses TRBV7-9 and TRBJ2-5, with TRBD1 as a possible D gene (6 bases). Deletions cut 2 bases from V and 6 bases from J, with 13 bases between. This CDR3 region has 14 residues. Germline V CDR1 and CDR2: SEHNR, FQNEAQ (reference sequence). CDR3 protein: CASSLLQGVQTQYF. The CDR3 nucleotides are TGTGCCAGCAGCTTATTACAGGGTGTCCAGACCCAGTACTTC.